The clone carrying this TCR beta chain was seen more than once but under ten times. These data belong to a study of patients and donors after allogeneic stem cell transplantation. MiXCR, applied by TCRdb to the RT-PCR reads, yields one record per CDR3 protein. Of 70,000 to 85,000 distinct CDR3 sequences listed, about 25% are singletons. The ends lost 4 bases at V and 4 bases at J; junction bases unmatched: 6. In germline, CDR1 is SGHRS, CDR2 YFSETQ. The CDR3 is 15 amino acids. The chain links TRBV5-1 to TRBJ2-2; 8 positions agree with TRBD1. The sequenced sample consisted of blood, either unsorted or a sorted T cell fraction (not recorded which). The TCR sequence derives from a human donor who was either an allogeneic HSCT recipient or a stem cell or donor lymphocyte infusion donor (not recorded which). It is not recorded whose cells these are; they may come from a transplant donor. The CDR3: CASSPRTGFTGELFF. In nucleotides, the CDR3 is TGCGCCAGCAGCCCGAGGACAGGGTTCACCGGGGAGCTGTTTTTT.